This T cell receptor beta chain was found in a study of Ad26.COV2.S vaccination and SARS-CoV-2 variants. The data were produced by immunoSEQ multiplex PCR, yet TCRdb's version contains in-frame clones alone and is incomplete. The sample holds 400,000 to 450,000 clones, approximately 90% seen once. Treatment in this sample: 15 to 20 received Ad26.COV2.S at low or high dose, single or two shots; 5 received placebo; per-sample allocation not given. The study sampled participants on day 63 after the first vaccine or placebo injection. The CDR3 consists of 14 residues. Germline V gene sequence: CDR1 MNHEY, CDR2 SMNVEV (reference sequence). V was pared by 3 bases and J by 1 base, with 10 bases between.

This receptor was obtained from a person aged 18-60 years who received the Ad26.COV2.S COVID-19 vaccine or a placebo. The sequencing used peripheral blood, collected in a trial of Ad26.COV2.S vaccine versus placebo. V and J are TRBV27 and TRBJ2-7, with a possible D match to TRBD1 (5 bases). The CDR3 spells CASSFTSGSYEQYF. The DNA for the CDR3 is TGTGCCAGCAGTTTCACGTCAGGGTCCTACGAGCAGTACTTC.